This T cell receptor (beta chain) was identified during a study of T cell responses to AZD1222 COVID-19 vaccine. Remarks on this clone: What it binds is unknown.

General observations from the study: Once two AZD1222 doses were given, Spike-specific TCR breadth and depth went up.

Per germline, CDR1 MGHRA and CDR2 YSYEKL. V was pared by 0 bases and J by 4 bases, with 6 bases between. There are 13 residues in the CDR3. Profiling relied on immunoSEQ multiplex PCR, and the TCRdb table lists in-frame clones only, not all of them. In the table there are more than 100,000 clones, 85% to 95% of which are singletons. The chain links TRBV4-1 to TRBJ1-2; D remains unclear. The specimen was peripheral blood, collected on day 0 of AZD1222 vaccination. The sequence came from an adult in good health. CDR3 protein: CASSQDGSYGYTF. Written as DNA, the CDR3 is TGCGCCAGCAGCCAAGATGGGTCCTATGGCTACACCTTC.